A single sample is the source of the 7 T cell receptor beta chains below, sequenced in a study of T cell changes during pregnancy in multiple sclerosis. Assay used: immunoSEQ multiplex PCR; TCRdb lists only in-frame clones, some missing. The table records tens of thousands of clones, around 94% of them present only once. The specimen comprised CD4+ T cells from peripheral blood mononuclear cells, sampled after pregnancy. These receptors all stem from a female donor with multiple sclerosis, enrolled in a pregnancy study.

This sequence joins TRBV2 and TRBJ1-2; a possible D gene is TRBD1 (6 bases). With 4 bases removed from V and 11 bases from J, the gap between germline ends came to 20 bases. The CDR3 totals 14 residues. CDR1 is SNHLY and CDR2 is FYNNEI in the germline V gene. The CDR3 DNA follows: TGTGCCAGCAGTGGGACCCCGGCGGGGGCGCGTTACACCTTC. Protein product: CASSGTPAGARYTF.

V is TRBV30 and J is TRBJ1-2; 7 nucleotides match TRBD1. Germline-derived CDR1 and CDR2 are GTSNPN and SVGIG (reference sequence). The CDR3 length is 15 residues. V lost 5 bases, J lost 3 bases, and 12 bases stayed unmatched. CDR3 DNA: TGTGCCTGGGCAGTCTCATCCAGGGGGGACTATGGCTACACCTTC. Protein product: CAWAVSSRGDYGYTF.

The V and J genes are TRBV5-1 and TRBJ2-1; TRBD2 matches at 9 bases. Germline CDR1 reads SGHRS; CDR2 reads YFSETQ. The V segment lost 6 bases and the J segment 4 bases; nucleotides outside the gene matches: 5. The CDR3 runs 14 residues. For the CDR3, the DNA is TGCGCCAGCATGCGGGAGGGAGGTTACAATGAGCAGTTCTTC. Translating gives CASMREGGYNEQFF.

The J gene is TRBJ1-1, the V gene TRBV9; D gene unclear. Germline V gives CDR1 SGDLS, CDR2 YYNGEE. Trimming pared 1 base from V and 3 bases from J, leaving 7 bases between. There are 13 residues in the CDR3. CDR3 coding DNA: TGTGCCAGCAGCGTACTGGCCTACACTGAAGCTTTCTTT. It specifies CASSVLAYTEAFF.

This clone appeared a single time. In nucleotides, the CDR3 is TGCGCCAGCAGCCAACGTCCGAGGGCTGATGAGCAGTTCTTC. It codes for CASSQRPRADEQFF. The chain is built from TRBV4-3 and TRBJ2-1; a possible D gene is TRBD2 (5 bases). Trimming stripped 2 bases from V and 8 bases from J, with 13 bases between. Germline-derived CDR1 and CDR2 are LGHNA and YSLEER. The CDR3 is 14 residues long.

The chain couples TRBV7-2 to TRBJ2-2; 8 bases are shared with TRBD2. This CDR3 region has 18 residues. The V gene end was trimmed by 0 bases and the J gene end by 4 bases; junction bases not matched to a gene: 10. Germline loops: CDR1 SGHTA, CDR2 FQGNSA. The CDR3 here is CASSLAPLNGRATGELFF. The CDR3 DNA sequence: TGTGCCAGCAGCTTAGCCCCTCTGAACGGGAGGGCCACCGGGGAGCTGTTTTTT. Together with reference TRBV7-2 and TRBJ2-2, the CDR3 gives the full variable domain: GAGVSQSPSNKVTEKGKDVELRCDPISGHTALYWYRQSLGQGLEFLIYFQGNSAPDKSGLPSDRFSAERTGGSVSTLTIQRTQQEDSAVYLCASSLAPLNGRATGELFFGEGSRLTVL.

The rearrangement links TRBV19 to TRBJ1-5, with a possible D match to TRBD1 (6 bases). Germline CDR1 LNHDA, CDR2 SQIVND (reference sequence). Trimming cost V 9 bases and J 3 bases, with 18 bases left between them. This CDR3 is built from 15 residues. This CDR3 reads CASRTDLTFNQPQHF. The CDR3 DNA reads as TGTGCCAGCCGGACAGACCTTACCTTCAATCAGCCCCAGCATTTT.